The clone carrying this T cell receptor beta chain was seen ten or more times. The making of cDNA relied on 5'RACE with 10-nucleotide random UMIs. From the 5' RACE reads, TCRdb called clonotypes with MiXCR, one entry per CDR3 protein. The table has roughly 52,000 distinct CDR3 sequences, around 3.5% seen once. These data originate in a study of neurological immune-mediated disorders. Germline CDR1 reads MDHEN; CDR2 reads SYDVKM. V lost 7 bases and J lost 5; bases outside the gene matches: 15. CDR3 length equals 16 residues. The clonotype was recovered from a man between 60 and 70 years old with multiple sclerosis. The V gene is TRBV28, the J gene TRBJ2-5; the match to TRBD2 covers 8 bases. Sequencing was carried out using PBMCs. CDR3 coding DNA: TGTGCCAGCACCTCCTCTACTAGCGGACGAAAGGAGACCCAGTACTTC. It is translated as CASTSSTSGRKETQYF.